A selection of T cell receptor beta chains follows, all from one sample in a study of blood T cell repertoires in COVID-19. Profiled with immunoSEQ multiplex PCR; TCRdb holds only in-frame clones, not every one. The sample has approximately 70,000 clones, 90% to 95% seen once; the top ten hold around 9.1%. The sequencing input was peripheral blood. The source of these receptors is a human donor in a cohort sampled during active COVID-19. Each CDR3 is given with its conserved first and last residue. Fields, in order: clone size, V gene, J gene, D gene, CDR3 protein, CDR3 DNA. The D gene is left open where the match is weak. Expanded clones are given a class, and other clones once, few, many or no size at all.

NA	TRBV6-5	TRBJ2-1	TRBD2	CASSLLAGGYNEQFF	TGTGCCAGCAGTCTACTAGCGGGGGGATACAATGAGCAGTTCTTC
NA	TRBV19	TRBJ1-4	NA	CASSSLNEKLFF	TGTGCCAGTAGTTCCCTTAATGAAAAACTGTTTTTT
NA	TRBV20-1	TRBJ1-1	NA	CSATSYTEAFF	TGCAGTGCCACATCTTACACTGAAGCTTTCTTT
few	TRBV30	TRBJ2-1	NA	CAWSVLADYNEQFF	TGTGCCTGGAGTGTACTAGCAGACTACAATGAGCAGTTCTTC
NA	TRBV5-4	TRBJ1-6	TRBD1	CASSLVSEGAHFYNSPLHF	TGTGCCAGCAGCTTGGTCTCGGAGGGGGCGCATTTTTACAATTCACCCCTCCACTTT
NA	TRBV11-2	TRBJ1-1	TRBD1	CASSARGTGYTEAFF	TGTGCCAGCAGCGCCCGCGGGACAGGGTACACTGAAGCTTTCTTT
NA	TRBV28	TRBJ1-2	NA	CASSLEVLYGYTF	TGTGCCAGCAGTCTCGAGGTTCTCTATGGCTACACCTTC
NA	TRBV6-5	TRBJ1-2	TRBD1	CASSPGTGKYGYTF	TGTGCCAGCAGTCCCGGGACAGGCAAATATGGCTACACCTTC
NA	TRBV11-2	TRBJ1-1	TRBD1	CASSPDRGPEAFF	TGTGCCAGCAGCCCCGACAGGGGGCCTGAAGCTTTCTTT
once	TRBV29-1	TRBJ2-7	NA	CSVVDRVTYEQYF	TGCAGCGTTGTCGATCGCGTAACCTACGAGCAGTACTTC
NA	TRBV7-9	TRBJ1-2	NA	CASSLEGLLNYGYTF	TGTGCCAGCAGCTTAGAGGGACTGCTTAACTATGGCTACACCTTC
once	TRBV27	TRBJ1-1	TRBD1	CASGTGGAANTEAFF	TGTGCCAGTGGGACAGGGGGCGCCGCGAACACTGAAGCTTTCTTT
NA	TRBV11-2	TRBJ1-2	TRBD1	CASSPGRGPARYGYTF	TGTGCCAGCAGCCCCGGCAGGGGGCCAGCTAGGTATGGCTACACCTTC
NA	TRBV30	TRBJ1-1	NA	CAWRQGTEAFF	TGTGCCTGGAGACAGGGAACTGAAGCTTTCTTT
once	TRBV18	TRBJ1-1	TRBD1	CASSPGTGGASTEAFF	TGTGCCAGCTCCCCTGGGACAGGGGGGGCGAGCACTGAAGCTTTCTTT
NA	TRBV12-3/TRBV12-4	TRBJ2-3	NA	CASSSDTTDTQYF	TGTGCCAGCAGTAGTGACACCACAGATACGCAGTATTTT
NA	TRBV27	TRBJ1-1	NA	CASSVRGSRTFF	TGTGCCAGCAGTGTCCGGGGGTCTCGGACTTTCTTT
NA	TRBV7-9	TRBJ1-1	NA	CASSSTTGGYTEAFF	TGTGCCAGCAGCTCCACTACCGGCGGCTACACTGAAGCTTTCTTT
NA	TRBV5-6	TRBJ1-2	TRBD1	CASSPRDRTGERGYGYTF	TGTGCCAGCAGCCCCCGGGACCGGACAGGGGAACGGGGCTATGGCTACACCTTC
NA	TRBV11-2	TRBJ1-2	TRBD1	CASSLVPGTDGYTF	TGTGCCAGCAGCTTAGTGCCGGGGACAGACGGCTACACCTTC
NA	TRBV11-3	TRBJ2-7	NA	CASTPREQYF	TGTGCCAGCACCCCCCGCGAGCAGTACTTC
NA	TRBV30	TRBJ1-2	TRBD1	CAWWDRGVANYGYTF	TGTGCCTGGTGGGACAGGGGAGTAGCTAACTATGGCTACACCTTC
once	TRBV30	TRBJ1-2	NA	CAWNGGNNYGYTF	TGTGCCTGGAATGGAGGGAATAACTATGGCTACACCTTC
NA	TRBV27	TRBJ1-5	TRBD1	CASSLRRKGAGDSNQPQHF	TGTGCCAGCAGTTTACGGCGAAAGGGGGCCGGTGATAGCAATCAGCCCCAGCATTTT
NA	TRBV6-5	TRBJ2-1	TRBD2	CASSTAGTSGNEQFF	TGTGCCAGCAGCACCGCCGGGACTAGCGGGAATGAGCAGTTCTTC
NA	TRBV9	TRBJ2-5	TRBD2	CASSGKRGQETQYF	TGTGCCAGCAGCGGGAAGCGGGGCCAAGAGACCCAGTACTTC
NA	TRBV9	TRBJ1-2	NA	CASSDKGGYGYTF	TGTGCCAGCAGCGATAAAGGGGGCTATGGCTACACCTTC
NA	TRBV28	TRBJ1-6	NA	CASSPPPTYNSPLHF	TGTGCCAGCAGTCCCCCCCCTACCTATAATTCACCCCTCCACTTT
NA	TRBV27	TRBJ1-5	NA	CASSFRDNQPQHF	TGTGCCAGCAGTTTCAGGGATAATCAGCCCCAGCATTTT
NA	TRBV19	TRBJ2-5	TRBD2	CASRRTSGGGGETQYF	TGTGCCAGTAGGCGGACTAGCGGGGGGGGCGGAGAGACCCAGTACTTC